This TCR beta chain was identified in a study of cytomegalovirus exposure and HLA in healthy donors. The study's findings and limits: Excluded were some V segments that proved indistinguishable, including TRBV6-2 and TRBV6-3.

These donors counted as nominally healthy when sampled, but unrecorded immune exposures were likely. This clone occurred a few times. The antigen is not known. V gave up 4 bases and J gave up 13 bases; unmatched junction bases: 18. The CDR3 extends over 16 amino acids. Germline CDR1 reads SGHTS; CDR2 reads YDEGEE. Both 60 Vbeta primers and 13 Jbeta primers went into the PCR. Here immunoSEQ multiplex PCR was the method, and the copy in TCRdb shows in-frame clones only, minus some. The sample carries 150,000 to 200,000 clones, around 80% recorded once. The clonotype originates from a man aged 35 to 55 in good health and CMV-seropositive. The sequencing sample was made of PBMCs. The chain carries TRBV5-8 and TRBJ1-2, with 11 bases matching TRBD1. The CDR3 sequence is CASSRENKDRGQISTF. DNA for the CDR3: TGTGCCAGCAGCCGAGAAAACAAGGACAGGGGGCAAATTAGCACCTTC.